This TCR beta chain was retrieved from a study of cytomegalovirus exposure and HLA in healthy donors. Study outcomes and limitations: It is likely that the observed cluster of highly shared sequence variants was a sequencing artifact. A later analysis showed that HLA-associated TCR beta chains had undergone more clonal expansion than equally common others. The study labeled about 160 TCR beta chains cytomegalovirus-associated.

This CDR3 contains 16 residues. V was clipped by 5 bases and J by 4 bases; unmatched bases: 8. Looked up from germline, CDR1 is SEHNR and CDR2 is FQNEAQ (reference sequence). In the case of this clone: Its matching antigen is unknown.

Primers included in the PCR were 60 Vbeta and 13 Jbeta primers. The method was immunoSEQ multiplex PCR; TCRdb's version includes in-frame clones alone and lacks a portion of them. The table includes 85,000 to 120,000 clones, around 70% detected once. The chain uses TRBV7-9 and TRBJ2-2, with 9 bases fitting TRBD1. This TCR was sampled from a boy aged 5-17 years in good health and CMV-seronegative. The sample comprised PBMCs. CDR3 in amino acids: CASSHGGTGFTGELFF. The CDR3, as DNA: TGTGCCAGCAGCCATGGCGGGACAGGGTTCACCGGGGAGCTGTTTTTT.